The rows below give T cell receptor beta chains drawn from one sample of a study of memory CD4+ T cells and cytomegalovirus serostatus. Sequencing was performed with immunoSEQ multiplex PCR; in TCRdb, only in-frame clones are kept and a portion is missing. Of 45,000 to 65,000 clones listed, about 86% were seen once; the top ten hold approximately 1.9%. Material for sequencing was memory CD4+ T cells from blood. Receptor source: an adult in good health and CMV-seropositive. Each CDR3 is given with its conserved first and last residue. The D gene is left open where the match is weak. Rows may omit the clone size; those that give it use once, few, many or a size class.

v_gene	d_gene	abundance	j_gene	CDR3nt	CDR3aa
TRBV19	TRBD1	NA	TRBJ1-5	TGTGCCAGTACCGATACCTGGACAGGGGCGAGCAATCAGCCCCAGCATTTT	CASTDTWTGASNQPQHF
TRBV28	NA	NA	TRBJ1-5	TGTGCCAGCAATTCTGGGACACCTAGCAATCAGCCCCAGCATTTT	CASNSGTPSNQPQHF
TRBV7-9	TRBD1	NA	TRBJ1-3	TGTGCCAGCAGCTCCCACAGGGGGGGAGCCGCTAATGGAAACACCATATATTTT	CASSSHRGGAANGNTIYF
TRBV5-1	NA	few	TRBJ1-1	TGCGCCAGCAGCCGACTGAAGGCTTTGGGGAACACTGAAGCTTTCTTT	CASSRLKALGNTEAFF
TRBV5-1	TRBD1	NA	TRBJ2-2	TGCGCCAGCAGCCCCGGGACAGGGGGCACCGGGGAGCTGTTTTTT	CASSPGTGGTGELFF
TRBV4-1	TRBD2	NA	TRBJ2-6	TGCGCCAGCAGCCACGTAGCGGGGGCGGGAGCCAACGTCCTGACTTTC	CASSHVAGAGANVLTF
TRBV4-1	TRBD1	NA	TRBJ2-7	TGCGCCAGCAGCCAAGATCGGGGACAGGGAAACTACGAGCAGTACTTC	CASSQDRGQGNYEQYF
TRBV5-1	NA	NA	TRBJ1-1	TGCGCCAGCAGCTACAGGGATAACACTGAAGCTTTCTTT	CASSYRDNTEAFF
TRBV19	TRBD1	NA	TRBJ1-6	TGTGCCACCTCCAAAGGGCGGGACAGGATGACCCTCCACTTT	CATSKGRDRMTLHF
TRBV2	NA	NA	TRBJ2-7	TGTGCCAGCCGCGTAGGGGTGGTTAGCGAGCAGTACTTC	CASRVGVVSEQYF
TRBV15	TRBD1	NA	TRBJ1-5	TGTGCCACCAGCAGCCGGGACAGGGTTGGCAATCAGCCCCAGCATTTT	CATSSRDRVGNQPQHF
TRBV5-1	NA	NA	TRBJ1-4	TGCGCCAGCAGCGTCCTAGGGGCAACTAATGAAAAACTGTTTTTT	CASSVLGATNEKLFF
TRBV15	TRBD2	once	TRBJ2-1	TGTGCCACCAGCAGGTCCCGCCTAGCGGGAGGGAGCAATGAGCAGTTCTTC	CATSRSRLAGGSNEQFF
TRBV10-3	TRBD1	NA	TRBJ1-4	TGTGCCATCACGGACAGGGTTAATGAAAAACTGTTTTTT	CAITDRVNEKLFF
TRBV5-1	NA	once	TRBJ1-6	TGCGCCAGCAGCTCGCCCGGGGGGAGCTCCTATAATTCACCCCTCCACTTT	CASSSPGGSSYNSPLHF
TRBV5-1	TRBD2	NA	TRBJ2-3	TGCGCCAGCTGCTCCCTAGCGGGCCGCCCAGATACGCAGTATTTT	CASCSLAGRPDTQYF
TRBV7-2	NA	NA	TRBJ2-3	TGTGCCAGCAGCTGGTCCTCAGACGATACGCAGTATTTT	CASSWSSDDTQYF
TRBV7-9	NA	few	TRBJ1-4	TGTGCCAGCAGCCATGGAGGCGGGCCCTCCAATGAAAAACTGTTTTTT	CASSHGGGPSNEKLFF
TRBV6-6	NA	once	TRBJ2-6	TGTGCCAGCAGTTTACAGGGCGCCGGGGCCAACGTCCTGACTTTC	CASSLQGAGANVLTF
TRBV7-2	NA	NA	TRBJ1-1	TGTGCCAGCAGCTTAGATGCCCCGGGTTCCACTGAAGCTTTCTTT	CASSLDAPGSTEAFF
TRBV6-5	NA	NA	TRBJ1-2	TGTGCCAGCAGTTTTGACAGGACGCGGGGCTACACCTTC	CASSFDRTRGYTF
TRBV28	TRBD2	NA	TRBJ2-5	TGTGCCAGCAGAACTAGCGGGGGGCGGGGAGAGACCCAGTACTTC	CASRTSGGRGETQYF
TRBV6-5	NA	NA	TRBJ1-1	TGTGCCAGCAGCCGAACAGGGCTAGGGAGGGCTGAAGCTTTCTTT	CASSRTGLGRAEAFF
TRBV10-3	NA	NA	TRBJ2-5	TGTGCCATCAGTGAGTCGTATGCGGCACAAGAGACCCAGTACTTC	CAISESYAAQETQYF
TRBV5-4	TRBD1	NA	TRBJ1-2	TGTGCCAGCAGCTTTGGGGGGGGACAGCTCTATGGCTACACCTTC	CASSFGGGQLYGYTF
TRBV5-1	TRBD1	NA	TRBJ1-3	TGCGCCAGCAGCTCCGGGACAGTTCGGGACACCATATATTTT	CASSSGTVRDTIYF
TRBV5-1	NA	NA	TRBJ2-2	TGCGCCAGCAGCTACGGTGCCGGGGAGCTGTTTTTT	CASSYGAGELFF
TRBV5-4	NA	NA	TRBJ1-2	TGTGCCAGCAGCTTGGTACAGGACAAGGGCTACACCTTC	CASSLVQDKGYTF
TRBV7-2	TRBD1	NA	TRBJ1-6	TGTGCCAGCAGCCCATACAGGGGATCGGGTTCACCCCTCCACTTT	CASSPYRGSGSPLHF
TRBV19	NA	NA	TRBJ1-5	TGTGCCAGTAGTTTCCAGGGAGGGAATCAGCCCCAGCATTTT	CASSFQGGNQPQHF
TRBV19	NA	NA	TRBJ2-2	TGTGCCAGTACTACCCAAGGGGGGCGGAACACCGGGGAGCTGTTTTTT	CASTTQGGRNTGELFF
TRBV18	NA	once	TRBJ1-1	TGTGCCAGCTCACCTCAGGGGAACACTGAAGCTTTCTTT	CASSPQGNTEAFF
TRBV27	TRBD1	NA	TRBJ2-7	TGTGCCAGCAGCCAACAGGGGGTGGGCGAGCAGTACTTC	CASSQQGVGEQYF
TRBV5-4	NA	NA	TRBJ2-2	TGTGCCAGCAGCTTGGGTAACACCGGGGAGCTGTTTTTT	CASSLGNTGELFF
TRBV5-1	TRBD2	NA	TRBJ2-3	TGCGCCAGCAGCTTGAAAAGTCTAGCGGGGGGCATTACAGATACGCAGTATTTT	CASSLKSLAGGITDTQYF
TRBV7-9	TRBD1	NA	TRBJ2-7	TGTGCCAGCAGCCGGGGACAGCAATCCTACGAGCAGTACTTC	CASSRGQQSYEQYF
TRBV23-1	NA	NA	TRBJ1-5	TGCGCCAGCAGTCAACTTCCTGGGGGGATCAATCAGCCCCAGCATTTT	CASSQLPGGINQPQHF
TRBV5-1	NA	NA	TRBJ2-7	TGCGCCAGCAGCTTGGTGTCCGGGAGCATTGCCTACGAGCAGTACTTC	CASSLVSGSIAYEQYF
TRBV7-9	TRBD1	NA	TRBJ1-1	TGTGCCAGCAGCCACGCCGGGACAGCAAACACTGAAGCTTTCTTT	CASSHAGTANTEAFF
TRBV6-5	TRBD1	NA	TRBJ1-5	TGTGCCAGCATGGGACAGGGCAATCAGCCCCAGCATTTT	CASMGQGNQPQHF
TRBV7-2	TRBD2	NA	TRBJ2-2	TGTGCCAGCAGCTTAAGTTACCGGGAGGGCCGTCCCGGGGAGCTGTTTTTT	CASSLSYREGRPGELFF
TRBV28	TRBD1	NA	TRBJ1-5	TGTGCCAGCAGTTTAGGGACAGGGTTTCAGCCCCAGCATTTT	CASSLGTGFQPQHF
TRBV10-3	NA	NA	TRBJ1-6	TGTGCCATCAGTGAGTCCCCCGGCACCCTCCACTTT	CAISESPGTLHF
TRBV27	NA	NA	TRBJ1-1	TGTGCCAGCAGGCCCCCGGGACATTCGAACGGTTGGGCTGAAGCTTTCTTT	CASRPPGHSNGWAEAFF
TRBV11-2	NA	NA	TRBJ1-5	TGTGCCAGCAGCCCTCAGGGATTAGGTGGGCAGCCCCAGCATTTT	CASSPQGLGGQPQHF